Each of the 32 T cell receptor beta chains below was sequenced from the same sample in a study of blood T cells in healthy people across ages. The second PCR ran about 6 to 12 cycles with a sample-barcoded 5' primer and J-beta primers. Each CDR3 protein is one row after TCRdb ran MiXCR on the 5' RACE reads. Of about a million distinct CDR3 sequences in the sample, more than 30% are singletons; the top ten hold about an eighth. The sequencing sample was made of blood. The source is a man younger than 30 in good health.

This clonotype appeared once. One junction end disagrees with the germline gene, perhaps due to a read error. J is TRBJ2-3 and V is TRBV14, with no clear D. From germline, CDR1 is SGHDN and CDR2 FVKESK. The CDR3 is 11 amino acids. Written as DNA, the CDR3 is TGTGCCAACAGCTGGGAAGATACGCAGTATTTT. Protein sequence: CANSWEDTQYF.

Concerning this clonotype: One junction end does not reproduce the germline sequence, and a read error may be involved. CDR3 loop: CANSLDPGLGQPQHF. CDR3 DNA sequence: TGCGCCAACAGCTTGGATCCAGGGCTCGGTCAGCCCCAGCATTTT. The gene calls are TRBV5-1 and TRBJ1-5, with D tentatively TRBD1 (5 bases). The CDR3 extends over 15 amino acids. Germline assignment: CDR1 SGHRS and CDR2 YFSETQ.

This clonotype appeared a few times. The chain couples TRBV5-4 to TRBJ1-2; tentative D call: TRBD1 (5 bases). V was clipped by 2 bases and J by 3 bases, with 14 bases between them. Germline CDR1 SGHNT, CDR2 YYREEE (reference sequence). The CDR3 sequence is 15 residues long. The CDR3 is CASSFLSRDYYGYTF. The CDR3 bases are TGTGCCAGCAGCTTTCTGTCGAGGGACTACTATGGCTACACCTTC.

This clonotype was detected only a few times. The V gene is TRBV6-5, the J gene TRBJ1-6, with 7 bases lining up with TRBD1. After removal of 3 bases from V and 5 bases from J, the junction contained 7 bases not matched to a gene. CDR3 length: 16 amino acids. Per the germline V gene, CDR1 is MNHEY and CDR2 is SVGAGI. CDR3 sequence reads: CASSYRHRGNNSPLHF. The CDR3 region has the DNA TGTGCCAGCAGTTATCGGCACAGGGGAAATAATTCACCCCTCCACTTT.

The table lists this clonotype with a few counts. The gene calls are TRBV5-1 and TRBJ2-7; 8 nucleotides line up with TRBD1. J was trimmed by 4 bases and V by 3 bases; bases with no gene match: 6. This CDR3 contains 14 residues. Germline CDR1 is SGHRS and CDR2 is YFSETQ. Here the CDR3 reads CASSSDRGGYEQYF. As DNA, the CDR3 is TGCGCCAGCAGCTCTGACAGGGGAGGTTACGAGCAGTACTTC.

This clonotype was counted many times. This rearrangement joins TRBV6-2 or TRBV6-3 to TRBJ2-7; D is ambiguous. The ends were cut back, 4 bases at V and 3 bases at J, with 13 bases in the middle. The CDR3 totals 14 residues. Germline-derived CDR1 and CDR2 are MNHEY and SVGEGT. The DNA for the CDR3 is TGTGCCAGCAGTTTCGTACTGGGAAGCTACGAGCAGTACTTC. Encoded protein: CASSFVLGSYEQYF.

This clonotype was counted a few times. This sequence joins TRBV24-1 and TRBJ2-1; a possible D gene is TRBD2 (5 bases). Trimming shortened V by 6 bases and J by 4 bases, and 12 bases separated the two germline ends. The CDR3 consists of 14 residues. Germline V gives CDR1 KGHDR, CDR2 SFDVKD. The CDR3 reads CATSRLPQYNEQFF. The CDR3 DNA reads TGTGCCACCAGTCGACTACCACAGTACAATGAGCAGTTCTTC.

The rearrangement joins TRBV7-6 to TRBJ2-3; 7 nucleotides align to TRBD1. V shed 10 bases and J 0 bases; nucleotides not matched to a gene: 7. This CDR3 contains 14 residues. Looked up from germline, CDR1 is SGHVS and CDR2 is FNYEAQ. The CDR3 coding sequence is TGTGCCATTTCGACAGGGACGAGCACAGATACGCAGTATTTT. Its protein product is CAISTGTSTDTQYF.

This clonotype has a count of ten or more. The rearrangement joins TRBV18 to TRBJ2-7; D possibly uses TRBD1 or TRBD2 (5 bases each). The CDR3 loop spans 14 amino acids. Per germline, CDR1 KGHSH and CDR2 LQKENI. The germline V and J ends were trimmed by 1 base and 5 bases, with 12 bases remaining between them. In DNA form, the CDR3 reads TGTGCCAGCTCACCACAGAGGGGTACTAACGAGCAGTACTTC. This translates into CASSPQRGTNEQYF. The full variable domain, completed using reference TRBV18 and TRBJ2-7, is NAGVMQNPRHLVRRRGQEARLRCSPMKGHSHVYWYRQLPEEGLKFMVYLQKENIIDESGMPKERFSAEFPKEGPSILRIQQVVRGDSAAYFCASSPQRGTNEQYFGPGTRLTVT.

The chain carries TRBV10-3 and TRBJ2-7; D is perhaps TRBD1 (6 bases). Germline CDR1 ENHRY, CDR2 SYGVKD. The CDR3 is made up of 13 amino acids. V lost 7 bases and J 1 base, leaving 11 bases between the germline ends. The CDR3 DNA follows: TGTGCCATCAATCACGGACAGTCCTACGAGCAGTACTTC. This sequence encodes CAINHGQSYEQYF.

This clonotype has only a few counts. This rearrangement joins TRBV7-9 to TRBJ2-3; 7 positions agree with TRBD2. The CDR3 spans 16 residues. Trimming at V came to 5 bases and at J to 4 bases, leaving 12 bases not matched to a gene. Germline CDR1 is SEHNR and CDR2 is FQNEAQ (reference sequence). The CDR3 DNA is TGTGCCAGCAGCCCCCCTGGACTAGACTTGTCAGATACGCAGTATTTT. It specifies CASSPPGLDLSDTQYF.

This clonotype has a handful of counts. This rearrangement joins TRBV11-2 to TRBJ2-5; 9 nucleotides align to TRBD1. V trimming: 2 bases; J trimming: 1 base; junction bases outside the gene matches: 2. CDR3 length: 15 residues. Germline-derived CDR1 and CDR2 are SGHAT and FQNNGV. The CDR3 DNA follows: TGTGCCAGCAGCTTACCGGGACAGGGCCAAGAGACCCAGTACTTC. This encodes CASSLPGQGQETQYF.

The chain's CDR3 is CASSYNALGNYGYTF. CDR3 sequence (DNA): TGTGCCAGCAGTTATAACGCGTTGGGTAACTATGGCTACACCTTC. The chain recombines TRBV6-5 with TRBJ1-2; no clear D gene. This CDR3 is 15 amino acids long. V was cut by 3 bases and J by 1 base, with 12 bases left in between. CDR1 is MNHEY, CDR2 SVGAGI, per germline.

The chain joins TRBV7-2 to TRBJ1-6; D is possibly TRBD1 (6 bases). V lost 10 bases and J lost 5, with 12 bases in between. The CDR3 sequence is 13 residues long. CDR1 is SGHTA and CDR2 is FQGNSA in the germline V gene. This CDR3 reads CAIGQTNNSPLHF. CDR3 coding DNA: TGTGCCATTGGACAGACAAATAATTCACCCCTCCACTTT.

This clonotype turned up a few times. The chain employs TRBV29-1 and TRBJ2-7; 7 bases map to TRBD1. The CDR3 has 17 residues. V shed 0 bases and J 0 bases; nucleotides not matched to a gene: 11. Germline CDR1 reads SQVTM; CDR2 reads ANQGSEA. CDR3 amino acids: CSVEDSKGTDSSYEQYF. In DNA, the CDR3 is TGCAGCGTTGAAGATTCCAAGGGGACAGACAGCTCCTACGAGCAGTACTTC.

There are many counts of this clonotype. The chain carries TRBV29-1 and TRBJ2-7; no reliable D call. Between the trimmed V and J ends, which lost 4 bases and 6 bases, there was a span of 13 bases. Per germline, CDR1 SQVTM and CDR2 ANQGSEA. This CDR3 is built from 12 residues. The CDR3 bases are TGCAGCGTTGGGGTAGGAGACTCCGAGCAGTACTTC. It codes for CSVGVGDSEQYF.

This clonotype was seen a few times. For the CDR3, the DNA is TGTGCCAGCAGGTCTGTCGGACCTGCAACTAATGAAAAACTGTTTTTT. As protein: CASRSVGPATNEKLFF. The chain joins TRBV7-2 to TRBJ1-4; D remains unclear. The CDR3 consists of 16 residues. V was shortened by 6 bases and J by 0 bases, with 14 bases between the two germline ends. The germline CDR1 and CDR2 sequences are SGHTA and FQGNSA.

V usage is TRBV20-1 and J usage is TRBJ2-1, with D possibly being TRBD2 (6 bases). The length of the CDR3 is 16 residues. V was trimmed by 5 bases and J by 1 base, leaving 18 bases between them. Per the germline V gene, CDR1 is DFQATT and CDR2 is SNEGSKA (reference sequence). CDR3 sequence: CSAGKAGPISYNEQFF. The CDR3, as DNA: TGCAGTGCTGGCAAGGCGGGGCCTATATCCTACAATGAGCAGTTCTTC.

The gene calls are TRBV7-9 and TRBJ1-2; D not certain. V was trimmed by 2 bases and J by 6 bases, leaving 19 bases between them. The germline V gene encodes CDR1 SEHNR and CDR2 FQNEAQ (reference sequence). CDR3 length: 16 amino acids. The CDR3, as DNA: TGTGCCAGCAGCTTACCCCACCGCGGGCGGCCTAATGGCTACACCTTC. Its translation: CASSLPHRGRPNGYTF.

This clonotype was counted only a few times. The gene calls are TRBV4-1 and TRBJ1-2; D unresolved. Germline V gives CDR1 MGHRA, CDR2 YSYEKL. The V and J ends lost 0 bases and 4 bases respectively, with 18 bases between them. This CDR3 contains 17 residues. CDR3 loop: CASSQDLAEQPTYGYTF. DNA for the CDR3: TGCGCCAGCAGCCAAGATCTAGCCGAACAGCCCACCTATGGCTACACCTTC.

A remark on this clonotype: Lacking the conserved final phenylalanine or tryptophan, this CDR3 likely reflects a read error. CDR3 nucleotides: TGTGCCAGCAGTCTTTACACCTCCGGGACAGATAATCAGCCCCAGCATCTT. Its protein product is CASSLYTSGTDNQPQHL. The chain links TRBV7-8 to TRBJ1-5; 7 bases are a match to TRBD1. Trimming took 6 bases from V and 4 from J; bases not matched to a gene: 15. In germline, CDR1 is SGHVS, CDR2 FQNEAQ. The CDR3 consists of 17 residues.

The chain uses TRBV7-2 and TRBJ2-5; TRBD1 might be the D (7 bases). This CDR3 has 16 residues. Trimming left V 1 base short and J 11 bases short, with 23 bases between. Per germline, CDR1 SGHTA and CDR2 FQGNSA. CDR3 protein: CASSLEGGGRNNEQYF. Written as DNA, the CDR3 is TGTGCCAGCAGCTTAGAAGGAGGGGGCAGAAACAATGAGCAGTACTTC.

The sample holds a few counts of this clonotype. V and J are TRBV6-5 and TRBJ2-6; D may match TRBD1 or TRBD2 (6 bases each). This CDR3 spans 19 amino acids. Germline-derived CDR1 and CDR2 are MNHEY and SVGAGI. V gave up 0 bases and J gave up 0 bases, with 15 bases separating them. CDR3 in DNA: TGTGCCAGCAGTTACTCAACGGGGGCTAGACTCTCTGGGGCCAACGTCCTGACTTTC. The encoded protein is CASSYSTGARLSGANVLTF.

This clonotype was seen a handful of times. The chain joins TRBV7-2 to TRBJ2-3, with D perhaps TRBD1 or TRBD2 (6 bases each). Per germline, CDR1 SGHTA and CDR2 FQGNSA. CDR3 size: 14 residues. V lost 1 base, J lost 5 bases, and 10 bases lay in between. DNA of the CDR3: TGTGCCAGCAGCTTAGGGGGGGCCCAAGATACGCAGTATTTT. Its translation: CASSLGGAQDTQYF.

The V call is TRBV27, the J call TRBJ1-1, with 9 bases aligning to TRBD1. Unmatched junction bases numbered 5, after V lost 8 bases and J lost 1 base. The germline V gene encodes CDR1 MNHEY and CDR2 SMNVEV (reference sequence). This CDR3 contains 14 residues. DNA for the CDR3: TGTGCCAGCCGCCCGACAGGGGGGAACACTGAAGCTTTCTTT. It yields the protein CASRPTGGNTEAFF.

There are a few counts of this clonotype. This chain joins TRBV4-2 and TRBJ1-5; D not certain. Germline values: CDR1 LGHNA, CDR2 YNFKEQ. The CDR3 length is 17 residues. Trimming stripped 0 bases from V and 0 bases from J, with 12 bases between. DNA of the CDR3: TGTGCCAGCAGCCAAGAATCGCCTTCATATAGCAATCAGCCCCAGCATTTT. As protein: CASSQESPSYSNQPQHF.

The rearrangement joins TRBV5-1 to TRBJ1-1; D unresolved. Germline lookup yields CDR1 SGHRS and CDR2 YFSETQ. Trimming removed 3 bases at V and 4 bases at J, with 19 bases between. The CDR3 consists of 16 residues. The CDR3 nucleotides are TGCGCCAGCAGCTGGCGACAAGAAACCATGAGCACTGAAGCTTTCTTT. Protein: CASSWRQETMSTEAFF.

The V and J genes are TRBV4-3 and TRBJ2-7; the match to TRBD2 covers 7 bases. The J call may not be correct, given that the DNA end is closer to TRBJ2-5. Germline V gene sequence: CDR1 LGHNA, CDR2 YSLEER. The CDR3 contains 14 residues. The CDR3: CASSRREGQETQYF. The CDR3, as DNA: TGCGCCAGCAGCCGTAGGGAGGGTCAAGAGACCCAGTACTTC.

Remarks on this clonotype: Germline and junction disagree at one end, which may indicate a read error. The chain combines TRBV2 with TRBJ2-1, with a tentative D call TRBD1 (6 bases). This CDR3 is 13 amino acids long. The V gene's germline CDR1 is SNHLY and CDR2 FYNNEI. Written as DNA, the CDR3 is TGTGCCAGCAGTGAAATCCGGGACAATGAGCGGTTCTTC. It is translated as CASSEIRDNERFF.

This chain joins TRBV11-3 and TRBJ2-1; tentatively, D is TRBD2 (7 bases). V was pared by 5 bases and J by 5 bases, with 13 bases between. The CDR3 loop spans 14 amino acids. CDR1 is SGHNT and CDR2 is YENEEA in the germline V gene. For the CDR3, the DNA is TGTGCCAGCAGCCCCCGAGGGGGGGACAATGAGCAGTTCTTC. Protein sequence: CASSPRGGDNEQFF.

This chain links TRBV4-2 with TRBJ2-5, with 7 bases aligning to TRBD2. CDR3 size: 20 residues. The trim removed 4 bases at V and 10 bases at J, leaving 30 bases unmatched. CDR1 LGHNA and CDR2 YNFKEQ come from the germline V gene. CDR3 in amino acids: CASSRAPGDYLINLWGFQYF. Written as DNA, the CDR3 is TGTGCCAGCAGCCGGGCCCCGGGGGACTACCTTATAAATTTGTGGGGCTTCCAGTACTTC.

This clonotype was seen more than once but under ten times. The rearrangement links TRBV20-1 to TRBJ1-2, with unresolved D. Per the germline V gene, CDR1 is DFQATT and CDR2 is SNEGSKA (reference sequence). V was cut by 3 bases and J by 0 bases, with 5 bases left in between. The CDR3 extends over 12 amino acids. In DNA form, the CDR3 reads TGCAGTGCTAGGTTGCCTAACTATGGCTACACCTTC. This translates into CSARLPNYGYTF.